The 28 T cell receptor beta chains presented below share a single source sample, sequenced in a study of identifying expanded T cells in peripheral blood. Clones were read by immunoSEQ multiplex PCR, and TCRdb kept only the in-frame ones, dropping some. The sample contains about 91,000 clones, around 88% of which appear only once. The sample was blood. Every receptor here comes from a person aged 18-69 years in good health.

V and J are TRBV28 and TRBJ2-7, with 13 bases fitting TRBD2. This CDR3 has 16 residues. V was pared by 5 bases and J by 6 bases, with 10 bases of the junction left unmatched. Per the germline V gene, CDR1 is MDHEN and CDR2 is SYDVKM. The CDR3 region has the DNA TGTGCCAGCAGTCCAGGACTAGCGGGAGATCGGGCCGAGCAGTACTTC. Residues: CASSPGLAGDRAEQYF.

The chain combines TRBV6-5 with TRBJ1-1; tentatively, D is TRBD1 (6 bases). With 2 bases removed from V and 4 bases from J, the gap between germline ends came to 17 bases. Per the germline V gene, CDR1 is MNHEY and CDR2 is SVGAGI. The CDR3 length is 16 residues. The CDR3 reads CASSYRRGTGTTEAFF. In nucleotides, the CDR3 is TGTGCCAGCAGTTACCGAAGAGGAACAGGGACCACTGAAGCTTTCTTT.

This clone occurred a few times. This chain uses TRBV5-1 with TRBJ1-4; 7 bases align to TRBD1. The CDR3 consists of 15 residues. Trimming took 4 bases from V and 3 from J; bases not matched to a gene: 6. Germline CDR1 and CDR2: SGHRS and YFSETQ. CDR3 DNA sequence: TGCGCCAGCAGCCCCACAGGGGCCTCTAATGAAAAACTGTTTTTT. Protein: CASSPTGASNEKLFF.

This chain uses TRBV9 with TRBJ2-7; D not resolved. The V and J ends lost 4 bases and 5 bases respectively, with 16 bases between them. The CDR3 has 14 amino acids. Germline V gene lookup returns CDR1 SGDLS and CDR2 YYNGEE. DNA of the CDR3: TGTGCCAGCAGCACCTTGGGCAATCCAGACGAGCAGTACTTC. Encoded protein: CASSTLGNPDEQYF.

The chain has TRBV5-4 and TRBJ2-5, with D perhaps being TRBD1 or TRBD2 (5 bases each). The CDR3 has 13 amino acids. The V end was cut by 4 bases, the J end by 3 bases, with 10 bases between. Per the germline V gene, CDR1 is SGHNT and CDR2 is YYREEE (reference sequence). The CDR3 DNA is TGTGCCAGCAGCCCCAGAGGGGAAGAGACCCAGTACTTC. It encodes CASSPRGEETQYF.

The J gene is TRBJ2-3, the V gene TRBV5-8, with 12 bases matching TRBD2. The CDR3 has 16 residues. Germline CDR1 and CDR2: SGHTS and YDEGEE. With 4 bases clipped from V and 2 bases from J, the junction kept 5 bases outside the gene matches. The CDR3 reads CASSPGTSGFTDTQYF. The CDR3 DNA is TGTGCCAGCAGCCCCGGGACTAGCGGGTTCACAGATACGCAGTATTTT. Using reference TRBV5-8 and TRBJ2-3 for the parts outside the CDR3, the full variable domain is EAGVTQSPTHLIKTRGQQATLRCSPISGHTSVYWYQQALGLGLQFLLWYDEGEERNRGNFPPRFSGRQFPNYSSELNVNALELEDSALYLCASSPGTSGFTDTQYFGPGTRLTVL.

The chain joins TRBV5-1 to TRBJ2-5; D might be TRBD1 (5 bases). Between the trimmed V and J ends, which lost 4 bases and 1 base, there was a span of 14 bases. The germline gives CDR1 SGHRS, CDR2 YFSETQ. The CDR3 length is 15 residues. CDR3 nucleotides: TGCGCCAGCAGCCCCCCCGTCACAGGCCAAGAGACCCAGTACTTC. This codes for CASSPPVTGQETQYF.

The V call is TRBV15, the J call TRBJ1-6; the match to TRBD1 covers 7 bases. V lost 5 bases and J lost 12; bases outside the gene matches: 10. The CDR3 runs to 14 residues. Per germline, CDR1 LNHNV and CDR2 YYDKDF (reference sequence). The CDR3 DNA reads TGTGCCACCAGCGTTGACAGGGTACGGGAACCCCTCCACTTT. This codes for CATSVDRVREPLHF.

This sequence joins TRBV6-5 and TRBJ2-5; TRBD2 matches at 11 bases. The end of the DNA is better explained by TRBJ2-7, so the J call may be wrong. The CDR3 loop spans 15 amino acids. Germline CDR1 reads MNHEY; CDR2 reads SVGAGI. The CDR3 loop reads CASSSSGGLSYEQYF. The CDR3 region has the DNA TGTGCCAGCAGTTCTAGCGGGGGGCTCTCCTACGAGCAGTACTTC.

The chain couples TRBV28 to TRBJ2-7, with 7 bases aligning to TRBD1. The CDR3 loop spans 15 amino acids. After removal of 5 bases from V and 2 bases from J, the junction contained 9 bases not matched to a gene. In germline, CDR1 is MDHEN, CDR2 SYDVKM. The DNA for the CDR3 is TGTGCCAGCAGTCCTCCTGGGGACAGAACCTACGAGCAGTACTTC. Translating it yields CASSPPGDRTYEQYF.

The rearrangement joins TRBV28 to TRBJ2-5; D perhaps matches TRBD1 (5 bases). The CDR3 is 14 amino acids. V lost 3 bases and J 2 bases, leaving 10 bases between the germline ends. Germline V gene data show CDR1 as MDHEN and CDR2 as SYDVKM. The CDR3 coding sequence is TGTGCCAGCAGTTTGGACATACCTCAAGAGACCCAGTACTTC. This translates into CASSLDIPQETQYF.

V gene TRBV28 combines with J gene TRBJ2-2; 11 nucleotides agree with TRBD1. There are 16 residues in the CDR3. Germline V lookup: CDR1 MDHEN, CDR2 SYDVKM. Trimming took 5 bases from V and 7 from J; bases not matched to a gene: 9. The CDR3 loop is CASSPAGQGAGGELFF. The CDR3 coding sequence is TGTGCCAGCAGTCCCGCCGGACAGGGGGCAGGCGGGGAGCTGTTTTTT.

The J gene is TRBJ2-7, the V gene TRBV6-5, with TRBD1 identical over 9 bases. Losses at the gene ends were 2 bases for V and 4 bases for J; bases not matched to a gene: 0. The CDR3 length is 13 residues. Germline CDR1 and CDR2: MNHEY and SVGAGI. The CDR3, as DNA: TGTGCCAGCAGTTACGACAGGGGGTACGAGCAGTACTTC. This sequence encodes CASSYDRGYEQYF.

V usage is TRBV6-5 and J usage is TRBJ1-5; D not certain. Trimming removed 2 bases at V and 0 bases at J, with 8 bases between. The CDR3 length is 15 residues. Germline CDR1 is MNHEY and CDR2 is SVGAGI. In DNA, the CDR3 is TGTGCCAGCAGTTACGGGCTGGGTAGCAATCAGCCCCAGCATTTT. Residues: CASSYGLGSNQPQHF.

This clone was recorded only once. The chain recombines TRBV28 with TRBJ2-1; maybe TRBD1 (6 bases). The CDR3 runs 16 residues. Trimming took off 4 bases at V and 0 bases at J, with 13 bases between the two ends. Germline CDR1 reads MDHEN; CDR2 reads SYDVKM. CDR3 loop: CASSYPTGSSYNEQFF. CDR3 bases: TGTGCCAGCAGTTATCCAACAGGGAGCTCCTACAATGAGCAGTTCTTC.

By frequency in the sample, this clone is medium-sized. This sequence joins TRBV4-2 and TRBJ2-7; either TRBD1 or TRBD2 may supply D (6 bases each). V lost 1 base and J 3 bases, leaving 13 bases between the germline ends. CDR3 size: 15 residues. Germline V CDR1 and CDR2: LGHNA, YNFKEQ. CDR3 DNA: TGTGCCAGCAGCCAAGGCGGAGGGGGGAGCTACGAGCAGTACTTC. It yields the protein CASSQGGGGSYEQYF.

V usage is TRBV30 and J usage is TRBJ1-1; TRBD1 might be the D (6 bases). The V end lost 6 bases, the J end lost 1 base, and 9 bases lay between the germline ends. Germline lookup yields CDR1 GTSNPN and CDR2 SVGIG (reference sequence). This CDR3 is 12 amino acids long. CDR3 protein: CACTQGNTEAFF. Here the CDR3 DNA reads TGTGCCTGCACACAGGGGAACACTGAAGCTTTCTTT.

This clone was picked up one time. The rearrangement uses TRBV6-5 and TRBJ2-3, with 7 bases matching TRBD1. Germline V gene sequence: CDR1 MNHEY, CDR2 SVGAGI. The CDR3 is made up of 15 amino acids. The V gene end was trimmed by 0 bases and the J gene end by 5 bases; junction bases not matched to a gene: 5. The DNA of the CDR3 is TGTGCCAGCAGTTACTCGAAGGGGGCGGTAGATACGCAGTATTTT. It codes for CASSYSKGAVDTQYF.

The gene calls are TRBV29-1 and TRBJ1-2; no definite D call. Germline lookup yields CDR1 SQVTM and CDR2 ANQGSEA. CDR3 length: 12 amino acids. V gave up 0 bases and J gave up 4 bases, with 6 bases separating them. CDR3 nucleotide sequence: TGCAGCGTTGAAGACAGGCTCTATGGCTACACCTTC. It specifies CSVEDRLYGYTF.

The genes are TRBV4-1 and TRBJ2-1; D may be TRBD2 (5 bases). Germline V lookup: CDR1 MGHRA, CDR2 YSYEKL. CDR3 length: 15 amino acids. The V gene lost 4 bases and the J gene lost 2 bases, with 12 bases spanning the gap. The CDR3 loop is CASSREGSTYNEQFF. The DNA for the CDR3 is TGCGCCAGCAGCCGAGAGGGAAGTACCTACAATGAGCAGTTCTTC.

The V and J genes are TRBV30 and TRBJ1-1; D might be TRBD1 (5 bases). Germline values: CDR1 GTSNPN, CDR2 SVGIG (reference sequence). V lost 1 base and J lost 4, with 13 bases in between. The CDR3 has 14 amino acids. CDR3 sequence: CAWSEGRATTEAFF. CDR3 coding DNA: TGTGCCTGGAGTGAAGGCAGGGCGACCACTGAAGCTTTCTTT.

The chain has TRBV18 and TRBJ2-7, with 9 positions matching TRBD2. The V and J ends lost 3 bases and 6 bases, in that order; junction bases with no gene match: 9. The germline gives CDR1 KGHSH, CDR2 LQKENI. This CDR3 is 15 amino acids long. For the CDR3, the DNA is TGTGCCAGCTCACCTACCGGGACTAGCTTCACCGAGCAGTACTTC. Translating gives CASSPTGTSFTEQYF.

The rearrangement links TRBV10-3 to TRBJ2-7; 9 bases agree with TRBD2. The CDR3 sequence is 14 residues long. The germline CDR1 and CDR2 sequences are ENHRY and SYGVKD. The ends lost 3 bases at V and 2 bases at J; junction bases unmatched: 2. This CDR3 is CAISDVAGAYEQYF. CDR3 nucleotides: TGTGCCATCAGTGATGTAGCGGGAGCCTACGAGCAGTACTTC.

The chain links TRBV10-3 to TRBJ1-2; D is unresolved. The CDR3 totals 13 residues. The V gene lost 4 bases and the J gene lost 6 bases, with 12 bases spanning the gap. Per germline, CDR1 ENHRY and CDR2 SYGVKD. The CDR3 DNA sequence: TGTGCCATCAGTGTTCGTCCGGCGGATGGCTACACCTTC. Amino acids: CAISVRPADGYTF.

This CDR3 is CASSLVDSGGPNTGELFF. The DNA of the CDR3 is TGTGCCAGCAGCTTAGTCGATAGCGGGGGCCCGAACACCGGGGAGCTGTTTTTT. The gene calls are TRBV7-7 and TRBJ2-2; the match to TRBD2 covers 9 bases. This CDR3 is built from 18 residues. The V gene's germline CDR1 is SSHAT and CDR2 FNYEAQ (reference sequence). Trimming removed 1 base from V and 0 bases from J; junction bases left unmatched: 6.

V gene TRBV18 combines with J gene TRBJ2-7, with TRBD1 identical over 11 bases. In germline, CDR1 is KGHSH, CDR2 LQKENI. The V and J ends lost 3 bases and 1 base, in that order; junction bases with no gene match: 5. This CDR3 region has 16 residues. The CDR3 bases are TGTGCCAGCTCACCTCTTGGGACAGGGGGATCCTACGAGCAGTACTTC. It translates to CASSPLGTGGSYEQYF.

Here the CDR3 reads CSVEPQGRGSDEQYF. The CDR3 nucleotides read TGCAGCGTTGAACCCCAGGGAAGGGGAAGCGACGAGCAGTACTTC. This chain uses TRBV29-1 with TRBJ2-7; a possible D gene is TRBD1 (5 bases). This CDR3 has 15 residues. Trimming removed 2 bases at V and 5 bases at J, with 19 bases between. CDR1 and CDR2 from the germline V gene are SQVTM and ANQGSEA.

The V call is TRBV28, the J call TRBJ2-1, with D possibly TRBD1 on 5 matching bases. Germline V gene data show CDR1 as MDHEN and CDR2 as SYDVKM. V gave up 2 bases and J gave up 9 bases, with 14 bases separating them. The CDR3 loop spans 14 amino acids. This CDR3 is CASSLLRVAGEQFF. The CDR3, as DNA: TGTGCCAGCAGTTTACTCAGGGTGGCCGGTGAGCAGTTCTTC.